This T cell receptor (beta chain) was sequenced during a study of shared clonotypes between healthy human individuals. Study results and limitations: Among donors, sharing of clonotypes was expected to be affected by sequencing depth.

Worth noting for this clone: Its cognate antigen is unknown.

Some clones are missing from TCRdb's copy, which holds only in-frame ones; the method was immunoSEQ multiplex PCR. The sample shows 2,500,000 or so clones, roughly 93% of them seen only once. CDR3 size: 17 residues. The J segment lost 3 bases and the V segment lost 7 bases, leaving 15 bases of the junction unmatched. Germline CDR1 SNHLY, CDR2 FYNNEI. Material: naive CD4+ T cells from PBMCs. Subset given: CD45RA+ positively selected. The source is a man younger than 35 in good health. Some clones in this sample may be carry-over from other donors' samples. J is TRBJ2-7 and V is TRBV2; 10 bases fit TRBD2. The CDR3 bases are TGTGCCAGCACCCCCCGTACTAGCGGGGCGAGGGGCTACGAGCAGTACTTC. It translates to CASTPRTSGARGYEQYF.